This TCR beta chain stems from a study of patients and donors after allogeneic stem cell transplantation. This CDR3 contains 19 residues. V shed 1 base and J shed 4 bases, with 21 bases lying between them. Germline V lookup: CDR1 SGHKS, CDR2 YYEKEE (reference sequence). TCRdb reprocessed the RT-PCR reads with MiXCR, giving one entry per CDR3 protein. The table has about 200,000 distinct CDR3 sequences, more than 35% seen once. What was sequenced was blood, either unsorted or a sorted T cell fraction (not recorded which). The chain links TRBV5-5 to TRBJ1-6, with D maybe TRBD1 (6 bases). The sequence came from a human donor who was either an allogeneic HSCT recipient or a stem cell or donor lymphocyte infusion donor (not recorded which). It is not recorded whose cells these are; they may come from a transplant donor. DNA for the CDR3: TGTGCCAGCAGCTTGTGGGGGCATGCCGGGCAGACGTATAATTCACCCCTCCACTTT. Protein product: CASSLWGHAGQTYNSPLHF. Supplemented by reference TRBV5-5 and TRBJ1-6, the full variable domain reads DAGVTQSPTHLIKTRGQQVTLRCSPISGHKSVSWYQQVLGQGPQFIFQYYEKEERGRGNFPDRFSARQFPNYSSELNVNALLLGDSALYLCASSLWGHAGQTYNSPLHFGNGTRLTVT.